Following are 10 T cell receptor beta chains from one sample sequenced in a study of blood T cell repertoires in COVID-19 (dated by TCRdb to 2018 to 2021). Libraries came from the immunoSEQ multiplex PCR assay. The immuneACCESS repertoire file appears here via TCRdb, limited to in-frame rearrangements. These files lack a portion of the clones; in checked studies, under half of the deficit traces to unresolved V genes, and the cause of the others is not known. The sample table contains under 150,000 clones; only one count was recorded for about nine tenths of them. The ten most abundant clones make up about 2.3% of the sample. The specimen was peripheral blood. These receptors originate from a human donor in a cohort sampled during active COVID-19.

This rearrangement joins TRBV5-1 to TRBJ2-1; TRBD1 is a possible D gene (5 bases). In germline, CDR1 is SGHRS, CDR2 YFSETQ. The CDR3 consists of 15 residues. Trimming removed 1 base from V and 6 bases from J, with 14 bases in between. The CDR3: CASSLRRPQVNEQFF. The CDR3, as DNA: TGCGCCAGCAGCTTGCGGCGTCCACAGGTCAATGAGCAGTTCTTC.

In regard to this clone: Other nucleotide sequences in the sample specify the same CDR3. The chain couples TRBV9 to TRBJ1-3; 7 bases are a match to TRBD1. CDR1 and CDR2 from the germline V gene are SGDLS and YYNGEE. The CDR3 spans 16 residues. V was pared by 2 bases and J by 4 bases, with 9 bases of the junction left unmatched. This CDR3 is CASSVLPQGSGNTIYF. The CDR3 DNA is TGTGCCAGCAGCGTTTTGCCACAGGGGTCCGGAAACACCATATATTTT. Full variable domain (outside the CDR3, taken from reference TRBV9 and TRBJ1-3): DSGVTQTPKHLITATGQRVTLRCSPRSGDLSVYWYQQSLDQGLQFLIQYYNGEERAKGNILERFSAQQFPDLHSELNLSSLELGDSALYFCASSVLPQGSGNTIYFGEGSWLTVV.

This clone was found a few times. The chain employs TRBV2 and TRBJ2-2; 7 positions agree with TRBD1. J lost 6 bases, V lost 5 bases, and 9 bases had no gene match. Germline V gene data show CDR1 as SNHLY and CDR2 as FYNNEI. The CDR3 extends over 15 amino acids. CDR3 in DNA: TGTGCCAGCAGTTGGGACAGTGGAGGTTCCGGGGAGCTGTTTTTT. Protein product: CASSWDSGGSGELFF.

J is TRBJ2-2 and V is TRBV30; TRBD2 matches at 8 bases. Trimming took 0 bases from V and 3 from J; bases not matched to a gene: 3. The length of the CDR3 is 15 residues. Germline CDR1 GTSNPN, CDR2 SVGIG (reference sequence). The DNA for the CDR3 is TGTGCCTGGAGTGTAACTAGCGGATACACCGGGGAGCTGTTTTTT. Amino acids: CAWSVTSGYTGELFF.

A word on this clone: One junction end disagrees with the germline gene, perhaps due to a read error. The chain is built from TRBV6-6 and TRBJ1-6, with D perhaps matching TRBD1 (5 bases). Germline V gives CDR1 MNHNY, CDR2 SVGAGI (reference sequence). The CDR3 extends over 13 amino acids. DNA of the CDR3: TGTGCCAGCAGTTACTCGAAAGAAGGCAGGGAGGTTTTT. Amino acid sequence: CASSYSKEGREVF.

The CDR3 coding sequence is TGTGCCAGTAGTGGGGGCCTCGGGGACATTCAGTACTTC. The encoded protein is CASSGGLGDIQYF. The chain uses TRBV19 and TRBJ2-4; D may be TRBD1 (6 bases). CDR1 LNHDA and CDR2 SQIVND come from the germline V gene (reference sequence). Trimming shortened V by 5 bases and J by 8 bases, and 13 bases separated the two germline ends. This CDR3 has 13 amino acids. Full variable domain (outside the CDR3, taken from reference TRBV19 and TRBJ2-4): DGGITQSPKYLFRKEGQNVTLSCEQNLNHDAMYWYRQDPGQGLRLIYYSQIVNDFQKGDIAEGYSVSREKKESFPLTVTSAQKNPTAFYLCASSGGLGDIQYFGAGTRLSVL.

The V and J genes are TRBV9 and TRBJ2-1, with no clear D. The length of the CDR3 is 15 residues. The germline gives CDR1 SGDLS, CDR2 YYNGEE. With 0 bases removed from V and 5 bases from J, the gap between germline ends came to 12 bases. This CDR3 reads CASSVASGLDNEQFF. CDR3 coding DNA: TGTGCCAGCAGCGTAGCTTCAGGATTGGACAATGAGCAGTTCTTC.

The rearrangement uses TRBV29-1 and TRBJ1-6; D is ambiguous. The CDR3 spans 13 residues. The germline V and J ends were trimmed by 6 bases and 5 bases, with 11 bases remaining between them. CDR1 is SQVTM, CDR2 ANQGSEA, per germline. The DNA for the CDR3 is TGCAGCGTGACTACGAGCGATAATTCACCCCTCCACTTT. Translated: CSVTTSDNSPLHF.

The chain is built from TRBV9 and TRBJ2-7; D is possibly TRBD1 (5 bases). V was pared by 4 bases and J by 2 bases, with 22 bases between. Per germline, CDR1 SGDLS and CDR2 YYNGEE. This CDR3 comprises 17 residues. CDR3 region: CASSTKTDRELTYEQYF. CDR3 coding DNA: TGTGCCAGCAGCACAAAGACAGACCGAGAACTCACCTACGAGCAGTACTTC.

The J gene is TRBJ1-1, the V gene TRBV4-2; 12 positions match TRBD1. The CDR3 consists of 15 residues. The germline V gene encodes CDR1 LGHNA and CDR2 YNFKEQ. V lost 3 bases and J lost 6; bases outside the gene matches: 5. The CDR3 DNA is TGTGCCAGCAGCCATAAAGGGACAGGGGGCGCTGAAGCTTTCTTT. Its translation is CASSHKGTGGAEAFF.